These 19 T cell receptor beta chains share one sample of origin, sequenced in a study of radiotherapy plus CTLA-4 blockade in lung cancer. Method: immunoSEQ multiplex PCR; TCRdb's copy keeps in-frame clones and lacks some. The table records about 59,000 clones, roughly 76% of them present only once. The specimen was peripheral blood, collected from a patient treated with radiotherapy plus ipilimumab. The receptors derive from a human donor with non-small cell lung cancer whose response to radiotherapy plus ipilimumab could not be evaluated.

The CDR3 DNA is TGTGCCAGCAAAATGACAGGCAGCTCTGGAAACACCATATATTTT. This codes for CASKMTGSSGNTIYF. The chain has TRBV28 and TRBJ1-3; a weak D match, TRBD1 (6 bases). Germline CDR1 MDHEN, CDR2 SYDVKM. The CDR3 loop spans 15 amino acids. V lost 7 bases, J lost 0 bases, and 13 bases lay in between.

The chain has TRBV29-1 and TRBJ2-5, with a possible D match to TRBD1 (5 bases). The germline V gene encodes CDR1 SQVTM and CDR2 ANQGSEA. The CDR3 is made up of 11 amino acids. The V and J ends lost 3 bases and 3 bases respectively, with 5 bases between them. The CDR3 spells CSVETEETQYF. As DNA, the CDR3 is TGCAGCGTTGAGACAGAAGAGACCCAGTACTTC.

The V and J genes are TRBV5-1 and TRBJ2-1; 14 positions match TRBD2. The CDR3 contains 15 residues. Germline loops: CDR1 SGHRS, CDR2 YFSETQ. Trimming cost V 4 bases and J 8 bases; bases outside gene matches: 5. The CDR3 protein is CASSLGLAGVDEQFF. The CDR3 region has the DNA TGCGCCAGCAGCCTGGGACTAGCGGGAGTCGATGAGCAGTTCTTC.

The rearrangement links TRBV4-1 to TRBJ1-2; no firm D call. Germline assignment: CDR1 MGHRA and CDR2 YSYEKL. This CDR3 contains 13 residues. V gave up 1 base and J gave up 8 bases, with 11 bases separating them. CDR3: CASSQGAVPGYTF. The CDR3 DNA is TGCGCCAGCAGCCAAGGGGCAGTCCCGGGCTACACCTTC.

CDR3 loop: CASRRHSTGELFF. For the CDR3, the DNA is TGTGCCAGCAGGCGACACTCCACCGGGGAGCTGTTTTTT. The chain couples TRBV6-5 to TRBJ2-2, with D unresolved. The CDR3 has 13 amino acids. CDR1 and CDR2 from the germline V gene are MNHEY and SVGAGI. V lost 6 bases and J 4 bases, leaving 9 bases between the germline ends.

J is TRBJ1-2 and V is TRBV5-1; no definite D call. V was trimmed by 2 bases and J by 7 bases, leaving 12 bases between them. The CDR3 is 13 amino acids. Germline CDR1 SGHRS, CDR2 YFSETQ. For the CDR3, the DNA is TGCGCCAGCAGCTTACCTACCACGGGTGGCTACACCTTC. Translated: CASSLPTTGGYTF.

The V call is TRBV7-9, the J call TRBJ2-7; 7 nucleotides agree with TRBD1. Trimming took 4 bases from V and 7 from J; bases not matched to a gene: 7. This CDR3 region has 13 residues. CDR1 is SEHNR, CDR2 FQNEAQ, per germline (reference sequence). The CDR3 reads CASSWLQGREQYF. CDR3 sequence (DNA): TGTGCCAGCAGCTGGTTACAGGGGCGGGAGCAGTACTTC.

The chain recombines TRBV5-1 with TRBJ2-3, with D tentatively TRBD2 (6 bases). Germline-derived CDR1 and CDR2 are SGHRS and YFSETQ. Trimming removed 4 bases from V and 1 base from J, with 13 bases in between. The CDR3 extends over 15 amino acids. The CDR3 sequence is CASSLKAGGTDTQYF. In DNA, the CDR3 is TGCGCCAGCAGCCTTAAAGCGGGCGGCACAGATACGCAGTATTTT.

This clone was detected a few times. V usage is TRBV29-1 and J usage is TRBJ2-7, with D tentatively TRBD1 (5 bases). V was clipped by 4 bases and J by 4 bases, with 11 bases between them. CDR3 length: 12 residues. The germline V gene has CDR1 SQVTM and CDR2 ANQGSEA. The CDR3 region is CSVGAGIYEQYF. The DNA of the CDR3 is TGCAGCGTTGGAGCAGGGATTTACGAGCAGTACTTC.

The CDR3 loop reads CASSPGSGENYGYTF. CDR3 in DNA: TGTGCCAGCTCACCGGGTTCAGGGGAGAACTATGGCTACACCTTC. V is TRBV18 and J is TRBJ1-2, with a possible D match to TRBD1 (6 bases). Germline lookup yields CDR1 KGHSH and CDR2 LQKENI. Trimming took 3 bases from V and 2 from J, leaving 13 bases between them. This CDR3 contains 15 residues.

This clone was counted a few times. The V call is TRBV7-2, the J call TRBJ2-1; perhaps TRBD2 as D (6 bases). Germline loops: CDR1 SGHTA, CDR2 FQGNSA. The CDR3 runs 17 residues. Trimming left V 1 base short and J 7 bases short, with 20 bases between. The CDR3 is CASSLGSGRGTLNEQFF. The DNA for the CDR3 is TGTGCCAGCAGCTTAGGGTCGGGGCGGGGCACATTAAATGAGCAGTTCTTC.

The V call is TRBV5-4, the J call TRBJ1-6; D might be TRBD1 (5 bases). The length of the CDR3 is 14 residues. Germline V gene sequence: CDR1 SGHNT, CDR2 YYREEE (reference sequence). Trimming pared 3 bases from V and 14 bases from J, leaving 18 bases between. DNA for the CDR3: TGTGCCAGCAGCTATCAGGGTATCCCCGTTACCCTCCACTTT. Translating gives CASSYQGIPVTLHF.

The rearrangement joins TRBV5-1 to TRBJ2-5; TRBD1 agrees at 8 bases. V trimming: 4 bases; J trimming: 0 bases; junction bases outside the gene matches: 2. CDR1 is SGHRS and CDR2 is YFSETQ in the germline V gene. CDR3 length equals 14 residues. This chain's CDR3 is CASSRGQDQETQYF. CDR3 DNA sequence: TGCGCCAGCAGCAGGGGACAGGACCAAGAGACCCAGTACTTC.

The chain has TRBV30 and TRBJ2-3; 8 bases map to TRBD1. The germline V gene encodes CDR1 GTSNPN and CDR2 SVGIG (reference sequence). The junction had 2 bases not matched to a gene; V was cut back by 0 bases and J by 0 bases. The CDR3 consists of 15 residues. The CDR3 here is CAWSVQGVSTDTQYF. CDR3 in DNA: TGTGCCTGGAGTGTACAGGGGGTTAGCACAGATACGCAGTATTTT.

This clone was seen a single time. The V gene is TRBV11-3, the J gene TRBJ2-2; 7 nucleotides match TRBD2. Germline values: CDR1 SGHNT, CDR2 YENEEA. With 8 bases clipped from V and 5 bases from J, the junction kept 14 bases outside the gene matches. The CDR3 consists of 16 residues. The CDR3 sequence is CASSLAVLMGTGELFF. The CDR3 DNA follows: TGTGCCAGCTCCCTAGCGGTATTGATGGGGACCGGGGAGCTGTTTTTT.

The V gene is TRBV6-5, the J gene TRBJ1-1, with D perhaps matching TRBD1 (5 bases). This CDR3 has 13 amino acids. V lost 0 bases and J lost 6, with 8 bases in between. Germline CDR1 MNHEY, CDR2 SVGAGI. The DNA for the CDR3 is TGTGCCAGCAGTTACTCCGGGGGGGCTGAAGCTTTCTTT. Amino acid sequence: CASSYSGGAEAFF.

The chain combines TRBV9 with TRBJ2-1, with TRBD2 matching 12 bases. The CDR3 spans 14 residues. With 2 bases clipped from V and 7 bases from J, the junction kept 1 base outside the gene matches. The germline V gene has CDR1 SGDLS and CDR2 YYNGEE. As DNA, the CDR3 is TGTGCCAGCAGCGTTCTAGCGGGGGGGAATGAGCAGTTCTTC. This gives the protein CASSVLAGGNEQFF.

The genes are TRBV11-3 and TRBJ2-2, with 13 bases aligning to TRBD2. The CDR3 contains 19 residues. Germline loops: CDR1 SGHNT, CDR2 YENEEA. V trimming: 2 bases; J trimming: 3 bases; junction bases outside the gene matches: 9. The CDR3 sequence is CASSLTSGRAVSDTGELFF. The CDR3 nucleotides are TGTGCCAGCAGCTTAACTAGCGGGAGGGCCGTATCCGACACCGGGGAGCTGTTTTTT. The full variable domain, its missing parts supplied by reference TRBV11-3 and TRBJ2-2, is EAGVVQSPRYKIIEKKQPVAFWCNPISGHNTLYWYLQNLGQGPELLIRYENEEAVDDSQLPKDRFSAERLKGVDSTLKIQPAELGDSAVYLCASSLTSGRAVSDTGELFFGEGSRLTVL.

The rearrangement links TRBV19 to TRBJ2-5; TRBD2 agrees at 8 bases. The J call may be incorrect, as the DNA end agrees better with TRBJ2-7. The germline CDR1 and CDR2 sequences are LNHDA and SQIVND (reference sequence). There are 13 residues in the CDR3. The CDR3 here is CASSIATSGEQYF. The CDR3 region has the DNA TGTGCCAGTAGTATAGCTACTAGCGGCGAGCAGTACTTC.